Listed here is a single TCR beta chain. Its cognate antigen is unknown. The library was made from cDNA and included unique molecular identifiers. cDNA molecules numbering some 500,000 came from roughly 1 to 10 million T cells. One entry per CDR3 protein, called by TCRdb with MiXCR from the PCR reads. The sample consists of about 770,000 distinct CDR3 sequences, roughly 50% of them appearing once. The sample comes from a study of post-analysis software for immune sequencing data. Study summary: Clinical courses comprised relapsing-remitting, secondary progressive and progressive-relapsing multiple sclerosis.

Whole-study results and caveats: The five TRBV segments detected at higher frequency in patients than in controls included TRBV5-6, TRBV5-1 and TRBV20-1. Significantly decreased normalized Chao1 diversity was recorded for multiple sclerosis patients relative to controls. By F measure, strong co-clustering occurred among samples prepared in the same batch.

Germline CDR1 SEHNR, CDR2 FQNEAQ (reference sequence). The CDR3 contains 16 residues. V shed 5 bases, J shed 0 bases, and the junction held 9 bases outside the gene matches. The genes are TRBV7-9 and TRBJ1-1; 7 positions agree with TRBD1. The TCR originated in a girl aged 10 to 17 with multiple sclerosis. The sequenced material came from blood. CDR3 bases: TGTGCCAGCAGCCCCCCGACCGGGACAGTGAACACTGAAGCTTTCTTT. Translating it yields CASSPPTGTVNTEAFF.